What follows describes a single T cell receptor beta chain. In its sample, this clonotype was seen a few times. Its antigen remains unidentified. It has no much larger one-base neighbor in the sample; base qualities were not kept. Graves' hyperthyroidism was defined as stable when no progression to ophthalmopathy occurred over 18 months of follow-up. The hyperthyroidism patients were between 18 and 65 years old and newly diagnosed, with a disease duration of less than 2 months. The study excluded patients with uncontrolled infections, other autoimmune diseases, pregnancy or lactation. Diagnoses relied on clinical symptoms, serum thyroxine and TRAb, thyroid ultrasound and orbital computed tomography. PBMCs were isolated from 7.5 to 10 ml of fresh peripheral blood by Ficoll-Paque density gradient centrifugation. Trizol reagent was used to extract total RNA, and RNA quality was then checked on an Agilent 2100 Bioanalyzer.

The sample comes from a study of T cells in Graves' hyperthyroidism and ophthalmopathy (dated by TCRdb to the late 2010s). For the study in its entirety: Peripheral blood samples were taken at initial diagnosis, before any treatment was given. The approximately 100 discovery patients were randomly divided into training and test sets at a 7:3 ratio. Once sampling was done, hyperthyroidism patients were given methimazole at a starting dose of 30 mg daily, whereas ophthalmopathy patients were given high-dose intravenous methylprednisolone. TCR V-J signatures able to tell the groups apart were searched for in a discovery cohort of around 95 patients, of whom fewer than 45 had Graves' ophthalmopathy and 57 had stable Graves' hyperthyroidism. An independent validation cohort of under 20 hyperthyroidism patients and 17 patients who later progressed to ophthalmopathy tested prospective prediction of ophthalmopathy. The paper reports TCR Vbeta CDR3 sequencing of approximately 130 peripheral blood samples: 40 or so ophthalmopathy, roughly 80 hyperthyroidism and approximately 17 progressor patients. In addition, the study compared T-cell repertoires in thyroid tissue and in blood from several Graves' hyperthyroidism patients. Paper-wide results and their limitations: In validation, progression to ophthalmopathy was predicted by the model with about 70% sensitivity and 72.22% specificity, a median of approximately 6.5 months before onset. A 13 V-J signature model separated ophthalmopathy from stable hyperthyroidism, with around 88% sensitivity and roughly 84% specificity in cross-validation and 80%/75% in testing. Sample size was not statistically predetermined, and blinding of investigators to group allocation was not performed. Most expanded thyroid clonotypes (frequency above 0.001) were also detected in blood, a finding suggesting that blood repertoires may reflect thyroid immune responses.

The CDR3 spans 17 residues, from the cysteine through the phenylalanine. Of the read, only the CDR3 DNA is kept; its 51 bases are in frame from base 1. The V and J ends are trimmed by 5 bases and 3 bases, leaving 19 bases between them. CDR1 and CDR2 were assigned from the germline V gene (reference sequence) as LNHDA and SQIVND. The TCR beta CDR3 regions were amplified from the RNA transcripts. A first-round RT-PCR of the TCR CDR3 used the HTBI primer set with the Qiagen OneStep RT-PCR kit. Libraries were constructed in a second round of multiplex PCR, after which size selection and purification were carried out. Sequencing of the libraries was done on an Illumina HiSeq2000 using paired-end 100 bp reads. In the source study's methods: SOAPnuke was used to process the raw data, removing reads that contained adapters or uncalled bases, had a mean Phred below 15, or lacked an exact match to the constant primer or identifier. COPE v1.2.5 was used to merge the high-quality paired reads, and each unique nucleotide sequence was defined as a clonotype. Clonotypes were aligned to IMGT TRBV, TRBD and TRBJ reference segments using MiTCR v1.1. Analysis was restricted to V-J combinations with a frequency above 0.0001, which covered 99% to 99.2% of repertoires. A TCS score was defined as the ratio between F50 (clonal expansion) and ExV (chaos), using BLOSUM62-based TCRdist between CDR3 peptides within each V-J. Welch's t-statistics and random forest reduced roughly 540 V-J features to roughly 13, which were used in a naive Bayes classifier (R e1071). The public reads were run again by TCRdb, first through fastp at Q25 and then through MiXCR, and only productive beta chains were kept. Under each unique CDR3 protein, matching rows form one entry showing the most common genes and DNA. In this record, the V and J calls reflect TCRdb's handling and not the investigators' own analysis. In this sample the table shows 300,000 to 450,000 distinct CDR3 sequences, about 15% of which occur a single time. The ten largest clones represent over 25% of the sample.

The chain links TRBV19 with TRBJ1-4, with the identity of the D gene unclear. This TCR came from a woman in her thirties with Graves' hyperthyroidism. Material: blood. The CDR3 protein sequence reads: CASSPRSKIGANEKLFF. The nucleotide sequence is TGTGCCAGTAGTCCGCGCAGCAAGATCGGGGCTAATGAAAAACTGTTTTTT.